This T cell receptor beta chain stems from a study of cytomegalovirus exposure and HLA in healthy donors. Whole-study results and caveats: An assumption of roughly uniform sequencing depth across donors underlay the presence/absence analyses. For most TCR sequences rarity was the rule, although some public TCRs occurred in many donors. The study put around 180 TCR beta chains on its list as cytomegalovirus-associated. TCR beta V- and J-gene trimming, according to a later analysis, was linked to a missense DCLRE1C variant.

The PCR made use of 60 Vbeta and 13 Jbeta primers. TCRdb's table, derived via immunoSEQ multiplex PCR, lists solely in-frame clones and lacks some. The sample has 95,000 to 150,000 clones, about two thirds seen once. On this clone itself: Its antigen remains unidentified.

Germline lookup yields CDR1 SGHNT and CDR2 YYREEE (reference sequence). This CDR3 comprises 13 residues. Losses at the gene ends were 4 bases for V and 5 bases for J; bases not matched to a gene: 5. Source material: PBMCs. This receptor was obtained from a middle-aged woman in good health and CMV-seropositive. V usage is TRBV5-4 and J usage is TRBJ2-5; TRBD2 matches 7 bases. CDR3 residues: CASSHNGGETQYF. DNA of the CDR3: TGTGCCAGCAGCCACAACGGGGGGGAGACCCAGTACTTC. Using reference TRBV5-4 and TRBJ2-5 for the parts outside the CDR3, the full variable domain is ETGVTQSPTHLIKTRGQQVTLRCSSQSGHNTVSWYQQALGQGPQFIFQYYREEENGRGNFPPRFSGLQFPNYSSELNVNALELDDSALYLCASSHNGGETQYFGPGTRLLVL.